The 15 T cell receptor beta chains below were found in one sample sequenced in a study of cytomegalovirus exposure and HLA in healthy donors. The primer mix had 60 Vbeta and 13 Jbeta primers. Profiled with immunoSEQ multiplex PCR; TCRdb holds only in-frame clones, not every one. Of under 75,000 clones listed, 74% were seen once; the top ten hold more than 9.5%. Sequenced sample: PBMCs. These receptors were obtained from a human donor in good health.

This clone was detected only a few times. The chain links TRBV5-4 to TRBJ2-2; 10 bases fit TRBD1. The germline CDR1 and CDR2 sequences are SGHNT and YYREEE (reference sequence). CDR3 length: 16 residues. V was pared by 2 bases and J by 1 base, with 2 bases of the junction left unmatched. CDR3 loop: CASSLGQGVNTGELFF. In nucleotides, the CDR3 is TGTGCCAGCAGCTTAGGACAGGGGGTGAACACCGGGGAGCTGTTTTTT.

The CDR3: CASSESPRTGVREAFF. CDR3 in DNA: TGTGCCAGCAGCGAGAGCCCCCGGACAGGGGTTAGAGAGGCTTTCTTT. The chain couples TRBV9 to TRBJ1-1; 9 positions agree with TRBD1. CDR1 is SGDLS, CDR2 YYNGEE, per germline. J lost 11 bases, V lost 3 bases, and 17 bases had no gene match. This CDR3 has 16 residues. Full variable domain (rest looked up from reference TRBV9 and TRBJ1-1): DSGVTQTPKHLITATGQRVTLRCSPRSGDLSVYWYQQSLDQGLQFLIQYYNGEERAKGNILERFSAQQFPDLHSELNLSSLELGDSALYFCASSESPRTGVREAFFGQGTRLTVV.

J is TRBJ2-7 and V is TRBV7-9; D perhaps matches TRBD2 (5 bases). V shed 4 bases and J shed 6 bases, with 10 bases lying between them. Germline lookup yields CDR1 SEHNR and CDR2 FQNEAQ (reference sequence). This CDR3 contains 12 residues. CDR3 DNA: TGTGCCAGCAGCTCGCTAGCAGCCGAGCAGTACTTC. It specifies CASSSLAAEQYF.

The V and J genes are TRBV27 and TRBJ2-3; 7 bases align to TRBD2. The CDR3 spans 16 residues. V lost 5 bases and J lost 7; bases outside the gene matches: 15. CDR1 and CDR2 from the germline V gene are MNHEY and SMNVEV (reference sequence). CDR3 in amino acids: CASSKEPGLWGNTQYF. The CDR3 bases are TGTGCCAGCAGTAAGGAGCCGGGACTATGGGGAAATACGCAGTATTTT.

The chain joins TRBV10-1 to TRBJ2-7; possible D gene TRBD1, 6 bases. The CDR3 loop spans 15 amino acids. CDR1 WNHNN and CDR2 SYGVQD come from the germline V gene (reference sequence). Trimming removed 1 base at V and 0 bases at J, with 10 bases between. The CDR3 region is CASSEYRENSYEQYF. The CDR3 DNA sequence: TGCGCCAGCAGTGAGTACAGGGAAAACTCCTACGAGCAGTACTTC.

The chain uses TRBV19 and TRBJ1-2; tentative D call: TRBD1 (5 bases). Per the germline V gene, CDR1 is LNHDA and CDR2 is SQIVND (reference sequence). The length of the CDR3 is 11 residues. The germline V and J ends were trimmed by 2 bases and 8 bases, with 6 bases remaining between them. This CDR3 is CASSIKGGYTF. The CDR3 coding sequence is TGTGCCAGTAGTATAAAGGGGGGCTACACCTTC.

The rearrangement uses TRBV5-4 and TRBJ2-4, with D possibly being TRBD1 (6 bases). Per the germline V gene, CDR1 is SGHNT and CDR2 is YYREEE (reference sequence). The germline V and J ends were trimmed by 3 bases and 6 bases, with 13 bases remaining between them. This CDR3 contains 14 residues. The CDR3 DNA is TGTGCCAGCAGCTCTCCGGACAGATCAAACATTCAGTACTTC. The encoded protein is CASSSPDRSNIQYF.

This chain links TRBV27 with TRBJ2-1; D gene uncertain. V dropped 5 bases and J dropped 4 bases, with 6 bases sitting between them. In germline, CDR1 is MNHEY, CDR2 SMNVEV (reference sequence). CDR3 length: 12 residues. The CDR3 nucleotides read TGTGCCAGCAGTCTAGGATACAATGAGCAGTTCTTC. As protein: CASSLGYNEQFF.

The rearrangement uses TRBV7-9 and TRBJ2-5; D possibly corresponds to TRBD1 (8 bases). The CDR3 length is 14 residues. Germline V gene data show CDR1 as SEHNR and CDR2 as FQNEAQ (reference sequence). V lost 5 bases and J lost 5, with 15 bases in between. Here the CDR3 DNA reads TGTGCCAGCAGCGGGAGGGACAGGAGCGAGACCCAGTACTTC. This translates into CASSGRDRSETQYF.

The V call is TRBV11-3, the J call TRBJ2-1, with a possible D match to TRBD1 (5 bases). CDR3 length equals 16 residues. The V gene's germline CDR1 is SGHNT and CDR2 YENEEA. Trimming removed 6 bases from V and 0 bases from J, with 15 bases in between. This CDR3 is CASRSFRDSSYNEQFF. DNA of the CDR3: TGTGCCAGCAGATCCTTCAGGGATAGCTCCTACAATGAGCAGTTCTTC. Combining the CDR3 with reference TRBV11-3 and TRBJ2-1 gives the whole variable domain EAGVVQSPRYKIIEKKQPVAFWCNPISGHNTLYWYLQNLGQGPELLIRYENEEAVDDSQLPKDRFSAERLKGVDSTLKIQPAELGDSAVYLCASRSFRDSSYNEQFFGPGTRLTVL.

This chain joins TRBV4-1 and TRBJ2-7, with 10 bases matching TRBD1. This CDR3 comprises 16 residues. The V segment lost 3 bases and the J segment 6 bases; nucleotides outside the gene matches: 11. CDR1 is MGHRA and CDR2 is YSYEKL in the germline V gene. The CDR3: CASSHKNRDRGGEQYF. For the CDR3, the DNA is TGCGCCAGCAGCCACAAAAACCGGGACAGGGGAGGCGAGCAGTACTTC.

This chain joins TRBV25-1 and TRBJ1-4; D possibly corresponds to TRBD1 (6 bases). Germline CDR1 is MGHDK and CDR2 is SYGVNS. The V end lost 5 bases, the J end lost 8 bases, and 12 bases lay between the germline ends. The CDR3 contains 13 residues. CDR3 nucleotide sequence: TGTGCCAGCAGTTTTCAGGGGACCGAAAAACTGTTTTTT. Translated, it gives CASSFQGTEKLFF.

This chain connects TRBV6-5 to TRBJ2-5, with TRBD2 identical over 11 bases. The end of the DNA is better explained by TRBJ2-7, so the J call may be wrong. The CDR3 totals 14 residues. Germline lookup yields CDR1 MNHEY and CDR2 SVGAGI. The CDR3 sequence: CASRGTSGYYEQYF. In DNA, the CDR3 is TGTGCCAGCAGGGGGACTAGCGGATACTACGAGCAGTACTTC.

This CDR3 reads CASSWAGGAITPHEQYF. For the CDR3, the DNA is TGTGCCAGCAGTTGGGCAGGGGGCGCGATTACCCCCCACGAGCAGTACTTC. The gene calls are TRBV27 and TRBJ2-7; the match to TRBD1 covers 8 bases. Unmatched junction bases numbered 16, after V lost 4 bases and J lost 5 bases. Germline assignment: CDR1 MNHEY and CDR2 SMNVEV (reference sequence). The CDR3 runs to 17 residues.

A word on this clone: Germline is not matched at one junction end, which may reflect a read error. V and J are TRBV30 and TRBJ2-7, with D tentatively TRBD2 (5 bases). Per germline, CDR1 GTSNPN and CDR2 SVGIG (reference sequence). The CDR3 loop spans 11 amino acids. CDR3 bases: TGTGCCCTGGCGCGGGTTCCTCGAGAGAACTTC. It specifies CALARVPRENF. The variable domain in full, completed from reference TRBV30 and TRBJ2-7, reads SQTIHQWPATLVQPVGSPLSLECTVEGTSNPNLYWYRQAAGRGLQLLFYSVGIGQISSEVPQNLSASRPQDRQFILSSKKLLLSDSGFYLCALARVPRENFGPGTRLTVT.